These T cell receptor beta chains were read from a single sample in a study of shared clonotypes between healthy human individuals. Repertoires were generated with immunoSEQ multiplex PCR, while TCRdb's copy carries only in-frame clones and drops some. The data hold 550,000 to 850,000 clones, with 72% observed a single time. Sample: memory CD4+ T cells sorted from blood. The receptors come from a woman in her 30s in good health. CDR3s include the opening cysteine and the closing phenylalanine or tryptophan. D genes are given only for firm matches. A row's size may be missing; if present it is once, few, many or a size class.

. | TRBJ1-1 | TRBV28 | . | CASSKNAEAFF | TGTGCCAGCAGTAAAAACGCTGAAGCTTTCTTT
. | TRBJ2-1 | TRBV29-1 | . | CSGRTAYNEQFF | TGCAGCGGGAGGACAGCCTACAATGAGCAGTTCTTC
. | TRBJ2-7 | TRBV6-6 | . | CASSPGGGFSYEQYF | TGTGCCAGCAGTCCGGGTGGGGGGTTCTCCTACGAGCAGTACTTC
. | TRBJ2-1 | TRBV19 | . | CASTDAGTHEQFF | TGTGCCAGTACCGACGCCGGGACACATGAGCAGTTCTTC
. | TRBJ2-5 | TRBV5-4 | . | CASSSQGFRETQYF | TGTGCCAGCAGTTCTCAGGGGTTCCGGGAGACCCAGTACTTC
. | TRBJ2-1 | TRBV4-2 | . | CASSQFRASYNEQFF | TGTGCCAGCAGCCAATTTCGGGCATCCTACAATGAGCAGTTCTTC
TRBD1 | TRBJ2-1 | TRBV5-6 | few | CASSSTGAPWNEQFF | TGTGCCAGCAGCTCCACAGGGGCCCCGTGGAATGAGCAGTTCTTC
TRBD2 | TRBJ2-1 | TRBV29-1 | . | CSVWTSGRGNEQFF | TGCAGCGTCTGGACTAGCGGGAGGGGGAATGAGCAGTTCTTC
TRBD2 | TRBJ2-7 | TRBV7-2 | few | CASRRRLAGAYEQYF | TGTGCCAGCAGGCGGAGACTAGCGGGAGCCTACGAGCAGTACTTC
TRBD1 | TRBJ1-5 | TRBV4-2 | . | CASSLTGAQHF | TGTGCCAGCAGCTTGACAGGGGCCCAGCATTTT
TRBD2 | TRBJ2-2 | TRBV27 | . | CASSPTSGSDTGELFF | TGTGCCAGCAGTCCCACTAGCGGGAGTGACACCGGGGAGCTGTTTTTT
. | TRBJ2-2 | TRBV5-1 | . | CASRIRDLGSGELFF | TGCGCCAGCAGAATCCGGGACTTAGGTTCCGGGGAGCTGTTTTTT
. | TRBJ2-1 | TRBV28 | few | CASSFGGVGEQFF | TGTGCCAGCAGTTTCGGGGGAGTCGGTGAGCAGTTCTTC
. | TRBJ2-5 | TRBV4-1 | once | CASSHTSLGQETQYF | TGCGCCAGCAGCCACACCTCGCTAGGGCAAGAGACCCAGTACTTC
. | TRBJ1-2 | TRBV18 | . | CASSLGQSTNYGYTF | TGTGCCAGCTCTCTTGGACAGTCCACTAACTATGGCTACACCTTC
. | TRBJ2-5 | TRBV5-1 | . | CASSLGQVGTQYF | TGCGCCAGCAGCTTGGGACAGGTTGGGACCCAGTACTTC
TRBD1 | TRBJ2-7 | TRBV7-6 | . | CASSPSYRGSSYEQYF | TGTGCCAGCAGTCCCTCCTACAGGGGGAGCTCCTACGAGCAGTACTTC
. | TRBJ2-1 | TRBV7-9 | few | CASSLIGNEQFF | TGTGCCAGCAGCTTAATCGGCAATGAGCAGTTCTTC
. | TRBJ2-1 | TRBV30 | . | CAWKDPQGYNEQFF | TGTGCCTGGAAAGACCCCCAAGGCTACAATGAGCAGTTCTTC
. | TRBJ1-4 | TRBV18 | . | CASSDGPHRPTNEKLFF | TGTGCCAGCTCAGACGGGCCTCACCGTCCAACTAATGAAAAACTGTTTTTT
TRBD2 | TRBJ2-3 | TRBV5-6 | . | CASSLYQGGRRGDTQYF | TGTGCCAGCAGCTTATATCAGGGCGGGAGGAGGGGAGATACGCAGTATTTT
TRBD2 | TRBJ2-1 | TRBV10-1 | . | CASSGDSSGKSEQFF | TGCGCCAGCAGCGGAGATTCTAGCGGGAAGAGTGAGCAGTTCTTC
. | TRBJ2-6 | TRBV14 | few | CASRWEAAGANVLTF | TGTGCCAGCAGATGGGAGGCTGCTGGGGCCAACGTCCTGACTTTC
. | TRBJ2-2 | TRBV7-9 | . | CASSLTGIPGELFF | TGTGCCAGCAGCTTAACGGGCATCCCCGGGGAGCTGTTTTTT
. | TRBJ2-6 | TRBV18 | . | CASSPTPPRAGANVLTF | TGTGCCAGCTCACCAACCCCCCCGAGGGCTGGGGCCAACGTCCTGACTTTC
TRBD1 | TRBJ2-2 | TRBV25-1 | many | CASSNRGGELFF | TGTGCCAGCAGTAACAGGGGTGGGGAGCTGTTTTTT
. | TRBJ1-1 | TRBV27 | . | CASSLIGRETEAFF | TGTGCCAGCAGTTTGATAGGGAGGGAGACTGAAGCTTTCTTT
. | TRBJ2-5 | TRBV28 | . | CASSLWAAQETQYF | TGTGCCAGCAGTTTATGGGCGGCCCAAGAGACCCAGTACTTC
. | TRBJ2-2 | TRBV28 | . | CASSRRVTGELFF | TGTGCCAGCAGTCGCAGGGTTACCGGGGAGCTGTTTTTT
. | TRBJ1-1 | TRBV9 | once | CASSVQGASDVNTEAFF | TGTGCCAGCAGCGTACAAGGGGCCTCGGACGTGAACACTGAAGCTTTCTTT
. | TRBJ2-1 | TRBV5-1 | . | CASSLAPSRGDPYNEQFF | TGCGCCAGCAGCTTGGCCCCTAGTAGGGGTGATCCCTACAATGAGCAGTTCTTC
. | TRBJ1-2 | TRBV11-2 | . | CASSFDRSNYGYTF | TGTGCCAGCAGTTTCGACAGGTCTAACTATGGCTACACCTTC
. | TRBJ2-7 | TRBV30 | . | CAWRGISGTRNYEQYF | TGTGCCTGGAGGGGAATCTCCGGGACAAGAAACTACGAGCAGTACTTC
TRBD1 | TRBJ1-5 | TRBV28 | . | CASSSTGGQTQPQHF | TGTGCCAGCAGTTCAACAGGGGGCCAAACTCAGCCCCAGCATTTT
. | TRBJ1-2 | TRBV6-5 | . | CASSDRKRYGYTF | TGTGCCAGCAGCGACAGGAAACGCTATGGCTACACCTTC
. | TRBJ2-5 | TRBV5-1 | . | CASSLSGGEHYGTQYF | TGCGCCAGCAGTTTGAGTGGGGGCGAACACTATGGGACCCAGTACTTC
. | TRBJ2-1 | TRBV19 | . | CASSQLGPNEQFF | TGTGCCAGTAGCCAACTAGGCCCGAATGAGCAGTTCTTC
. | TRBJ2-1 | TRBV9 | few | CASSVLGAPSSYNEQFF | TGTGCCAGCAGCGTTTTGGGGGCCCCCAGCTCCTACAATGAGCAGTTCTTC
. | TRBJ2-2 | TRBV18 | . | CASSLSFGGTNTGELFF | TGTGCCAGCTCACTATCCTTCGGTGGCACGAACACCGGGGAGCTGTTTTTT
TRBD1 | TRBJ2-7 | TRBV28 | many | CASGSGQGTSYEQYF | TGTGCCAGCGGATCGGGACAGGGGACTTCCTACGAGCAGTACTTC
. | TRBJ2-3 | TRBV28 | many | CASSRPGSTDTQYF | TGTGCCAGCAGCCGACCGGGGAGCACAGATACGCAGTATTTT
. | TRBJ1-4 | TRBV28 | . | CASSLTTAGEKLFF | TGTGCCAGCAGCCTAACGACAGCCGGTGAAAAACTGTTTTTT
TRBD1 | TRBJ1-2 | TRBV18 | . | CASSPTQTGYNYGYTF | TGTGCCAGCTCGCCAACTCAGACAGGGTATAACTATGGCTACACCTTC
TRBD2 | TRBJ2-1 | TRBV9 | medium-sized | CARRHGRTNNEQFF | TGTGCCAGGAGACACGGGAGGACAAACAATGAGCAGTTCTTC
TRBD1 | TRBJ2-3 | TRBV11-2 | . | CASSSGQGAGDTQYF | TGTGCCAGCAGCTCCGGACAGGGGGCAGGAGATACGCAGTATTTT
TRBD2 | TRBJ2-7 | TRBV10-3 | . | CAISATSGYYEQYF | TGTGCCATCAGTGCGACTAGCGGTTACTACGAGCAGTACTTC
TRBD1 | TRBJ1-6 | TRBV5-1 | . | CASSLAGGDSPLHF | TGCGCCAGCAGCTTGGCAGGGGGAGATTCACCCCTCCACTTT
. | TRBJ2-1 | TRBV10-1 | . | CASSDAASSYNEQFF | TGCGCCAGCAGTGACGCAGCGAGCTCCTACAATGAGCAGTTCTTC
TRBD1 | TRBJ1-4 | TRBV15 | . | CATRTQGATNEKLFF | TGTGCCACCAGAACCCAGGGGGCAACTAATGAAAAACTGTTTTTT
TRBD1 | TRBJ2-2 | TRBV28 | . | CASSSPGQGFIGELFF | TGTGCCAGCAGTTCTCCGGGACAGGGTTTTATCGGGGAGCTGTTTTTT
TRBD2 | TRBJ2-7 | TRBV7-9 | . | CASMTSATPEQYF | TGTGCCAGCATGACTAGCGCTACTCCCGAGCAGTACTTC
TRBD2 | TRBJ2-3 | TRBV19 | . | CASSLHRFPGGTDTQYF | TGTGCCAGTAGTCTCCACAGGTTCCCGGGAGGAACAGATACGCAGTATTTT
TRBD2 | TRBJ2-2 | TRBV28 | . | CASSSTSGYKPRELFF | TGTGCCAGCAGTTCCACTAGCGGGTACAAACCCCGGGAGCTGTTTTTT
. | TRBJ1-2 | TRBV6-4 | . | CASSEAGISGYTF | TGTGCCAGCAGTGAAGCAGGGATATCTGGCTACACCTTC
TRBD2 | TRBJ2-5 | TRBV18 | . | CASSPRMGGHQETQYF | TGTGCCAGCTCACCAAGAATGGGAGGGCATCAAGAGACCCAGTACTTC